The entry that follows covers one T cell receptor beta chain sequence. No antigen is known for it. This sample is drawn from a study of CD8+ T cells in alopecia areata. The sequencing template was cDNA reverse transcribed from extracted RNA. Measured with immunoSEQ multiplex PCR; TCRdb has only the in-frame clones, and not every one. The profile shows 270,000 or so clones, 58% of them singletons. Treatment: oral pan-JAK inhibitor, 5-10 mg twice daily. Study-level points and caveats: As there was one nonresponder, how baseline CD8+ expansion relates to response remains uncertain. Higher clonality and more expanded CD8+ clones appeared in lesional than normal scalp.

This receptor was taken from a human donor with alopecia areata. The material sequenced was CD4+ T cells sorted from blood, taken at week 24, from a patient treated with tofacitinib.

CDR3 protein: CAISDPLGRDEQYF. CDR3 DNA: TGTGCCATCAGTGACCCTTTGGGGCGGGACGAGCAGTACTTC. V gene TRBV10-3 combines with J gene TRBJ2-7; possibly TRBD1 or TRBD2 for D (5 bases each). CDR3 length: 14 residues. Trimming stripped 3 bases from V and 5 bases from J, with 14 bases between. In germline, CDR1 is ENHRY, CDR2 SYGVKD.